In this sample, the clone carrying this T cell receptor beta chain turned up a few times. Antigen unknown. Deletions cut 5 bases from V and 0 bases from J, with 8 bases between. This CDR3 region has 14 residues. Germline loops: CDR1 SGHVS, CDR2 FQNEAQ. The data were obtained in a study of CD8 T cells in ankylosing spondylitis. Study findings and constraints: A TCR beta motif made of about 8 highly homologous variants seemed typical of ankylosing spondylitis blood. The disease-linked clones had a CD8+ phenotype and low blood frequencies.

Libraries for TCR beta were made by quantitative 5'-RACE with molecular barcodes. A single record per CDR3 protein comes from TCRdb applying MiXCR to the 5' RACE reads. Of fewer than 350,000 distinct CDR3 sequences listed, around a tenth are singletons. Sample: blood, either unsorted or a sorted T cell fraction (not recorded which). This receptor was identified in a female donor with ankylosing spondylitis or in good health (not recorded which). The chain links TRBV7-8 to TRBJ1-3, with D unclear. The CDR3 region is CASSHLVSGNTIYF. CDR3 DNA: TGTGCCAGCAGCCATCTGGTCTCTGGAAACACCATATATTTT.